The clone carrying this T cell receptor beta chain showed up just a few times. Antigen unknown. The data derive from a study of T cells in Graves' hyperthyroidism and ophthalmopathy. Study conclusions and caveats: Ophthalmopathy was separated from stable hyperthyroidism by a 13 V-J model.

Amplified regions were TCR beta CDR3 sequences from RNA transcripts. First-round RT-PCR targeting the TCR CDR3 was performed with the HTBI primer set. One entry per CDR3 protein, called by TCRdb with MiXCR from the multiplex PCR reads. The sample consists of 490,000 or so distinct CDR3 sequences, 22% of them appearing once. The CDR3 loop spans 12 amino acids. Trimming took 6 bases from V and 7 from J, leaving 10 bases between them. This chain uses TRBV12-3 or TRBV12-4 with TRBJ1-3; no reliable D call. This TCR derives from a woman in her 70s with Graves' ophthalmopathy. Sequenced material: blood. CDR3 nucleotide sequence: TGTGCCAGCAGAATTACAACCAACACCATATATTTT. It codes for CASRITTNTIYF.